This T cell receptor (beta chain) was recovered during a study of blood T cells in healthy people across ages (dated by TCRdb to the mid-2010s). About the study as a whole: In model experiments, roughly one uniquely barcoded TCR beta cDNA molecule per two T cells was captured by template switching. Age-related changes in TCR beta repertoire diversity were measured in the study by deep sequencing normalized with unique cDNA molecular identifiers. The donors were divided into four age groups: young (average roughly 15 years), middle-aged (about 39), aged (roughly 66) and long-lived (roughly 82). To avoid experimental bias, donors of different ages were spread randomly across the sequencing lanes. Two additional independent replicas of 1 million unique cDNA reads from the same blood draw were analyzed for two donors (one aged 18 to 30 and one aged 80 or older). Overall study results and their limits: Estimates of total diversity based on one million sequenced T cells were regarded as lower bounds and as underestimates. Because donor CMV infection status was unknown, age-related changes in expanded clonotypes were potentially confounded. Since profiling was done on bulk unsorted PBMCs, naive and antigen-experienced compartments could not be conclusively compared. The long-lived group showed more naive CD4+ T cells, fewer expanded clones and increased TCR diversity than the aged group, suggesting age selection. Observed TCR beta diversity correlated strongly with the percentage of naive T cells measured by flow cytometry. Observed TCR beta diversity per million T cells fell roughly linearly with age, and a significant reduction was already apparent by age roughly 40.

The library was produced with 5' RACE. Sequencer: Illumina HiSeq 2500. The second PCR ran for about 6 to 11 cycles and used a J-beta primer mix along with a sample-barcoded 5' primer. A template-switch 5' adaptor carrying 12 random nucleotides introduced a unique molecular identifier onto each TCR beta cDNA molecule. Each sample yielded at least 2.5 million CDR3-containing paired-end reads. All of the RNA was converted into first-strand cDNA using the Mint cDNA synthesis kit, with a TRBC-specific oligonucleotide serving as the primer. After uracil-DNA glycosylase treatment, a first 18-cycle PCR used universal primers M1SS and BC2_uni_R on all cDNA. In the authors' own workflow: Normalization of each sample was performed by random selection of 1 million high-quality reads, each carrying a distinct molecular identifier. Reads with shared molecular identifiers were discarded instead of being binned into consensus sequences. MiTCR, set to a Q25 quality threshold and the strictest error-elimination algorithm, was used for CDR3 identification, clonotype clustering and error correction. A nonparametric unseen species model using Euler transformation provided a lower-bound estimate of total TCR beta diversity. Using fastp at Q25 and MiXCR, TCRdb reprocessed the public reads and kept productive beta chains. Identical CDR3 proteins give one entry, which carries the most common genes and DNA. TCRdb's processing, not the authors' own work, is the source of the V and J calls. Across this sample there are 1.5 million to 2 million distinct CDR3 sequences, with 30% to 40% seen only once. Approximately 10% of the sample is held by the ten biggest clonotypes.

In regard to this clonotype: What this receptor recognizes is not known. No much larger clone is present one base from it, and per-base qualities are unavailable.

The donors were roughly 39 Caucasian individuals from Russia, aged roughly 6 to 90 years, who were systemically healthy. Each donor gave ten milliliters of peripheral blood, collected into EDTA-treated Vacutainer tubes. PBMCs were isolated by Ficoll-Paque density-gradient centrifugation, with at least 7 million obtained per sample. Trizol reagent was used to extract total RNA from the PBMCs, yielding at least 5 micrograms per sample. The percentages of naive CD45RAhigh/CD27high T cells were determined by flow cytometry on a PBMC aliquot from every donor. The V and J ends are trimmed by 5 bases and 5 bases, leaving 22 bases between them. The CDR3 measures 15 amino acids from cysteine to phenylalanine. Kept here is only the CDR3 DNA, which spans 45 bases and is read in frame from base 1. Sequences DFQATT (CDR1) and SNEGSKA (CDR2) are obtained from the germline V gene (reference sequence).

The receptor's source is a young woman in good health. Sequencing input: blood. The sequence joins TRBV20-1 to TRBJ2-7, with the D call tentatively TRBD1 or TRBD2, each fitting 5 bases. The base sequence is TGCAGTGCTTACCTTATAGGGGAGTGGGGCCACGAGCAGTACTTC. Its product reads: CSAYLIGEWGHEQYF.